This TCR beta chain is from a study of beta chain features in type 1 diabetes (dated by TCRdb to the late 2010s). For the study in its entirety: Mean age, gender distribution, total cell number and subset yield were not different between patients and healthy donors. The study compared the TCRB repertoires of sorted circulating CD4+ T cell subsets in recently diagnosed type 1 diabetes patients with those in matched healthy donors. Regulatory and stem cell-like memory subsets were isolated from only 8 patients and about eight healthy donors, whereas naive and central memory subsets came from all 30 or so donors. A total of 100 million to 110 million sorted cells were examined across all samples, and a strong correlation was observed between cell number per subset and RNA yield. Study-wide findings and limitations: In all four CD4+ subsets, TCRB CDR3 length was moderately but significantly shorter in type 1 diabetes patients. Naive, central memory and regulatory TCRB repertoires appeared more similar among patients than among healthy donors. Because the HLA sub-analyses included only small numbers of individuals, any influence of HLA type on TCRB rearrangement was left unresolved. Sequencing cDNA rather than genomic DNA could over-represent highly expressing activated cells, although activation and CD3 levels did not differ between groups. PCR may preferentially amplify shorter templates, but because patient and control samples were amplified and corrected together, any resulting skew would affect both groups equally. Patients with type 1 diabetes made fewer insertions and deleted more nucleotides at VDJ recombination sites, implying thymic rearrangement abnormalities.

Each donor gave one peripheral blood draw, about 100 mL on average, collected into heparinised tubes. A BD FACSAria II and a panel including CD45RO, CCR7, CD25, CD127, CD95 and CD27 were used to sort naive, central memory, regulatory and stem cell-like memory CD4+ T cells. All sorted populations exceeded 95% purity. Right away, PBMCs were isolated by Lymphoprep density gradient centrifugation and were stained directly, with no culture step. So that batch effects would be minimized, each experiment stained and sorted samples in pairs, pairing one healthy donor with one patient. All of the isolated RNA was reverse transcribed with the High Capacity cDNA Reverse Transcription Kit, so expressed TCRB transcripts were sequenced. Deep immunoSEQ sequencing was performed on naive, central memory and regulatory T cell samples, with an average of around 3.5 million total reads per sample. Sorted cells were lysed in RLT buffer and RNA was extracted with DNase-treated RNeasy Micro or Mini kits, depending on cell number. To prevent cross-contamination, each cell subset was processed individually, whereas patient and healthy donor samples were processed jointly. TCRB sequences were amplified from cDNA with the immunoSEQ multiplex PCR, producing 87-bp fragments spanning the CDR3 region. Sequencing of the amplicons was done on the Illumina HiSeq platform. The paper's data handling went like this. Synthetic template baselines were used to correct PCR bias computationally, reads within Hamming distance 2 were collapsed together, and singletons that could not be merged were discarded. By aligning reads against IMGT, V, D and J genes, CDR3 length, and insertions or deletions at six rearrangement sites were assigned. Clonotype counts were normalized to sorted cell number within each subset before computing true diversity and Gini coefficients with the tcR R package. The overlap coefficient, calculated on TCRB nucleotide sequences, was used to quantify repertoire sharing. Out-of-frame TCRB sequences from naive cells were analyzed as a proxy for the pre-selection repertoire. TCRdb carries this immuneACCESS record with in-frame sequences only. Its versions omit some clonotypes, under half of them owing to an unresolved V gene in the studies checked, with the rest unexplained. The V and J calls and clone size come from that table; D and trimming were worked out from the DNA. This sample holds 900,000 or so clones; roughly 17% were observed only once. About 0.02% of the sample belongs to the ten largest clones.

This clone has more than one count but fewer than ten. It has no known antigen specificity. The record has no base qualities; no much larger clone is one base away. CDR1 and CDR2 are read off the germline V gene as MGHRA and YSYEKL. Counted from cysteine to phenylalanine, this CDR3 has 13 amino acids. The CDR3 DNA has 39 bases and is translated from base 1. V drops 1 base and J drops 6 bases, leaving 9 bases in between. This TCR was recovered from a young woman in good health. This chain is built from TRBV4-1 and TRBJ1-1, with no reliable assignment of the D segment. Input material: naive CD4+ T cells from blood. Explained via the paper, the cell subset or site label denotes: true naive CD4+ T cells. The DNA sequence is given as TGCGCCAGCAGCCAAGTGAGACAACCTGAAGCTTTCTTT. Translated, this is CASSQVRQPEAFF.